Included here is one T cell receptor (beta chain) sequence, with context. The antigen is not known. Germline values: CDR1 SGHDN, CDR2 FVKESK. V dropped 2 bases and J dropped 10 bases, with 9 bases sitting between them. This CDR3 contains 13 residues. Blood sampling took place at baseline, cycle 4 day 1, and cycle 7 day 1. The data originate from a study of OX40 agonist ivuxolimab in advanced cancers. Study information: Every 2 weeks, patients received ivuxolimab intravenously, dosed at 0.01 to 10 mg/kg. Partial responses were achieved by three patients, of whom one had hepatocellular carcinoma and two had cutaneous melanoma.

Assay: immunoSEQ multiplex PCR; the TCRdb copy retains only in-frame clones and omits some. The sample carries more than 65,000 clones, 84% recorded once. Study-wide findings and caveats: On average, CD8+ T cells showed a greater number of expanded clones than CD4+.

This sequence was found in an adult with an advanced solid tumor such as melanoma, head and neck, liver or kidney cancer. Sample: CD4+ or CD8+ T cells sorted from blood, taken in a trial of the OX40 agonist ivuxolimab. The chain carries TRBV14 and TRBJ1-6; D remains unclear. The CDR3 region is CASSQSWGSPLHF. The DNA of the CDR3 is TGTGCCAGCAGCCAATCCTGGGGATCACCCCTCCACTTT.